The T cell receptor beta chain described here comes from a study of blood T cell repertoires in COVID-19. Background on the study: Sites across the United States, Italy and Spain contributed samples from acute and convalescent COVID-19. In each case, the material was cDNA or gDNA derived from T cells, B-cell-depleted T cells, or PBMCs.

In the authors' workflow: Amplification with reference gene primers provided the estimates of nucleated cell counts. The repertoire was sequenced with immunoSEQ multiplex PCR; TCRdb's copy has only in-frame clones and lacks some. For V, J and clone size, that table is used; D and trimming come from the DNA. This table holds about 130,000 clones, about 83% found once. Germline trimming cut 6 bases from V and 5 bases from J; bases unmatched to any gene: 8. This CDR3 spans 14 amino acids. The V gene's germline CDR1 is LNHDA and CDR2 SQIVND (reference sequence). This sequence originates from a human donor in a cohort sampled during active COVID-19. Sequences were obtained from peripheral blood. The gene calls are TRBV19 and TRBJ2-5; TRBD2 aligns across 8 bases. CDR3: CASSTSGGAETQYF. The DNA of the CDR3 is TGTGCCAGTAGCACGAGCGGGGGCGCCGAGACCCAGTACTTC.